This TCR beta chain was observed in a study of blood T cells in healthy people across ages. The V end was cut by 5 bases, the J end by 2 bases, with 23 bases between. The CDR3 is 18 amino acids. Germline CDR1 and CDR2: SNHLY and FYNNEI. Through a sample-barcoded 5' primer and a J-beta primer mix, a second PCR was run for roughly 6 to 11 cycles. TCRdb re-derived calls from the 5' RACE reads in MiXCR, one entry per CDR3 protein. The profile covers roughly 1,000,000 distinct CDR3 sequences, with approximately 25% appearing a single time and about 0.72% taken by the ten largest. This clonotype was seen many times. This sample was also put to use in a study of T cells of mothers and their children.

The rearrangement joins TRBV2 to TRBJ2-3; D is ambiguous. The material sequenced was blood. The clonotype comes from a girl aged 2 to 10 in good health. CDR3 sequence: CASSSKDVTSSITDTQYF. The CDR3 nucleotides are TGTGCCAGCAGTTCAAAGGATGTTACAAGCTCTATCACAGATACGCAGTATTTT.